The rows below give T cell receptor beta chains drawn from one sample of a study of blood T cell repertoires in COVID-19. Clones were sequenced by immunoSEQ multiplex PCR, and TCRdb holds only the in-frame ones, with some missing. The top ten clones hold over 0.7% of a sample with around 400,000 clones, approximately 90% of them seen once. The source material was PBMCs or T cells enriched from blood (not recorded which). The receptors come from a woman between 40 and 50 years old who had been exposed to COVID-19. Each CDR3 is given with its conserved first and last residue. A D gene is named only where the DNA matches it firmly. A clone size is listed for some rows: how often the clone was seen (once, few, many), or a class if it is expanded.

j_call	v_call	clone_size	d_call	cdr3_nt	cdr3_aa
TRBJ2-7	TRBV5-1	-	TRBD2	TGCGCCAGCAGCTTGGGGGCTAGCGGGAGTAGCTACGAGCAGTACTTC	CASSLGASGSSYEQYF
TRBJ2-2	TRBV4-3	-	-	TGCGCCAGCAGCCTAGGGGGCACCGGGGAGCTGTTTTTT	CASSLGGTGELFF
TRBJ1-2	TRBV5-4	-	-	TGTGCCAGCAGCTTGGAGGTACAGAACTATGGCTACACCTTC	CASSLEVQNYGYTF
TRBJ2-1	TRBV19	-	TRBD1	TGTGCCAGTAGTAGAACAGGGGATGGTGGTGCCAATGAGCAGTTCTTC	CASSRTGDGGANEQFF
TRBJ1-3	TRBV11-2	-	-	TGTGCCAGCAGCTTTCAGGCGGACACGAGGCGAAACACCATATATTTT	CASSFQADTRRNTIYF
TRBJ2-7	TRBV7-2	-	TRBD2	TGTGCCAGCAGCTTCTGGCAGCGGGGGGGGGTTCACGAGCAGTACTTC	CASSFWQRGGVHEQYF
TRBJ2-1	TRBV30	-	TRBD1	TGTGCCTGGAGTGACGCGAGGACAGGCAAAGAAGAGGTGGCGCAGTTCTTC	CAWSDARTGKEEVAQFF
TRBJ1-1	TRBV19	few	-	TGTGCCAGTAGTATGTTACAGGGCGACGTTCGAGCTTTCTTT	CASSMLQGDVRAFF
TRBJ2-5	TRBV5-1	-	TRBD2	TGCGCCACTGCAGGTTCGACTAGCGGGGGAAAAGAGACCCAGTACTTC	CATAGSTSGGKETQYF
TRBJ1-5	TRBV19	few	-	TGTGCCAGTAGAGTCGACATTATTAGCAATCAGCCCCAGCATTTT	CASRVDIISNQPQHF
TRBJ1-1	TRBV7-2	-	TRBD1	TGTGCCAGCAGCTTAGAGGGGGCTAGTAGGAACACTGAAGCTTTCTTT	CASSLEGASRNTEAFF
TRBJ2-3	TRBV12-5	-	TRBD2	TGTGCTAGTGGTGCCGGACTAGATAACACAGATACGCAGTATTTT	CASGAGLDNTDTQYF
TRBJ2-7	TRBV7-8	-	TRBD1	TGTGCCAGCAGCAAAATCAGGACAGGGGCTTGGGAGGAGCAGTACTTC	CASSKIRTGAWEEQYF
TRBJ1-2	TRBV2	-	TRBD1	TGTGCCAGCCCCACGACAGGGTCCTATGGCTACACCTTC	CASPTTGSYGYTF
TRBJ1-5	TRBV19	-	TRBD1	TGTGCCAGTACCAGGGGGGACAATCAGCCCCAGCATTTT	CASTRGDNQPQHF
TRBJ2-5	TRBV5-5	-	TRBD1	TGTGCCAGCAGCCAACAGGGGTTTCGAGCCAGACTTCAAGAGACCCAGTACTTC	CASSQQGFRARLQETQYF
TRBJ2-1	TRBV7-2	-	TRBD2	TGTGCCAGCAGACTAGCGGGAGTCGGCAATGAGCAGTTCTTC	CASRLAGVGNEQFF
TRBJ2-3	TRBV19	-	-	TGTGCCAGTAGTGTTGAGCGAACAAGCACAGATACGCAGTATTTT	CASSVERTSTDTQYF
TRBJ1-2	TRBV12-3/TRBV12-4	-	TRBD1	TGTGCCAGCAACCCGGACAGGGGTAATGGCTACACCTTC	CASNPDRGNGYTF
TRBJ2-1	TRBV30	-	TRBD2	TGTGCCTGGAGACCCCTTGGGACTAGTGGCGATGAGCAGTTCTTC	CAWRPLGTSGDEQFF
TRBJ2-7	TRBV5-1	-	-	TGCGCCAGTAGCCGGGAACTTAGCTCCTACGAGCAGTACTTC	CASSRELSSYEQYF
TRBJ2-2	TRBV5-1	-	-	TGCGCCAGCAGCTTGGCCAGTTTGGCAAGTTACACCGGGGAGCTGTTTTTT	CASSLASLASYTGELFF
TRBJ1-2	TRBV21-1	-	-	TGTGCCAGCAGCAAAGCCTCTGAAGGACAGGCCTATGGCTACACCTTC	CASSKASEGQAYGYTF
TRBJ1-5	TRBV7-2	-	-	TGTGCCAGCAGCTCCCCGGGGCAGCCCCAGCATTTT	CASSSPGQPQHF
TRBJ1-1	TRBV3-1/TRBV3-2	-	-	TGTGCCAGCAGCCAAGTATACAGAGACAACACTGAAGCTTTCTTT	CASSQVYRDNTEAFF
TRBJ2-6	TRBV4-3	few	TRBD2	TGCGCCAGCAGCCAAGATCTAGCTAGCGGGAGTGCTGGGGCCAACGTCCTGACTTTC	CASSQDLASGSAGANVLTF
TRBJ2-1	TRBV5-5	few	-	TGTGCCAGCAGCTTTCTTAATGAGCAGTTCTTC	CASSFLNEQFF
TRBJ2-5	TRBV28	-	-	TGTGCCAGCAGTCCAGGGGCCAGGGCCCAAGAGACCCAGTACTTC	CASSPGARAQETQYF
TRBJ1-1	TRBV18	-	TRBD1	TGTGCCAGCTCACAAGGATCCGGGACAGGGAACACTGAAGCTTTCTTT	CASSQGSGTGNTEAFF
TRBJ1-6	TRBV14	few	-	TGTGCCAGCAGCCCTGGGGCCCCTAAGGGGCGCTCCTATAATTCACCCCTCCACTTT	CASSPGAPKGRSYNSPLHF
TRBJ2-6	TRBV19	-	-	TGTGCCAGTAGTTCGCCAGTTTCTGCGGCCAACGTCCTGACTTTC	CASSSPVSAANVLTF